This TCR beta chain is drawn from a study of T cell responses to AZD1222 COVID-19 vaccine. The study, taken as a whole, reports: Per reports, nearly half of all spike-specific TCRs target regions that are unmutated in variants.

V was shortened by 3 bases and J by 0 bases, with 5 bases between the two germline ends. Germline V gene lookup returns CDR1 KGHSH and CDR2 LQKENI. This CDR3 comprises 13 residues. In regard to this clone: Its antigen is currently unknown.

The data were produced by immunoSEQ multiplex PCR, yet TCRdb's version contains in-frame clones alone and is incomplete. Counted here are about 77,000 clones, more than 90% occurring once; the ten biggest clones make up approximately 4.5%. This specimen was peripheral blood, taken 28 days after the second AZD1222 dose. This rearrangement joins TRBV18 to TRBJ1-2, with D hard to call. The source of this sequence is an adult who received the AZD1222 COVID-19 vaccine. CDR3 nucleotides: TGTGCCAGCTCACCGGGTACTAACTATGGCTACACCTTC. Its translation is CASSPGTNYGYTF. Drawing the rest from reference TRBV18 and TRBJ1-2, the complete variable domain is NAGVMQNPRHLVRRRGQEARLRCSPMKGHSHVYWYRQLPEEGLKFMVYLQKENIIDESGMPKERFSAEFPKEGPSILRIQQVVRGDSAAYFCASSPGTNYGYTFGSGTRLTVV.